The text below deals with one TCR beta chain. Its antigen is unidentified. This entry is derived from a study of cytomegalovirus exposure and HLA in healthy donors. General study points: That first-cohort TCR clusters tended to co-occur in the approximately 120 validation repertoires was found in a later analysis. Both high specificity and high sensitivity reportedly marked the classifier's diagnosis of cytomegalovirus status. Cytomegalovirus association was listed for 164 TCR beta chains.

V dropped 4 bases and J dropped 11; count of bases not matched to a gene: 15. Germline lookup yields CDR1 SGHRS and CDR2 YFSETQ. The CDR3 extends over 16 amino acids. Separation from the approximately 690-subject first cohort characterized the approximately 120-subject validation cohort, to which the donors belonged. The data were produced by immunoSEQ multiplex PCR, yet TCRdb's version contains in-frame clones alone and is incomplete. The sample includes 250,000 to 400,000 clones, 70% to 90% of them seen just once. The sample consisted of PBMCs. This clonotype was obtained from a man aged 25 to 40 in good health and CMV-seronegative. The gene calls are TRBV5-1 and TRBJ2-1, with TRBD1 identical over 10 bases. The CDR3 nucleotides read TGCGCCAGCAGCCCCCCCCCGGGACAGGGGATAACCCAGCAGTTCTTC. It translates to CASSPPPGQGITQQFF.